This TCR beta chain stems from a study of cytomegalovirus exposure and HLA in healthy donors. Turning to the study itself: Among the 400 or so donors who were genotyped, 81% fell in the genetic ancestry cluster that is associated with self-reported Caucasian donors.

General study findings and limits: Later, an analysis showed that TCR beta chains associated with HLA were more clonally expanded than others that were equally common. It was taken for granted in presence/absence analyses that sequencing depth across donors was roughly uniform. Apparent HLA restriction characterized most CMV-associated TCR beta chains in a later analysis.

V shed 3 bases and J shed 4 bases, with 14 bases lying between them. This CDR3 is built from 15 residues. Germline V gene sequence: CDR1 SGHDT, CDR2 YYEEEE. This clone showed up just a few times. The antigen is unknown. In the PCR, 60 Vbeta and 13 Jbeta primers were used. Sequencing used immunoSEQ multiplex PCR; TCRdb keeps in-frame clones, though not all of them. The top ten clones hold around 2% of a sample with about 110,000 clones, around 87% of them seen once. The chain is built from TRBV5-6 and TRBJ1-3; tentative D call: TRBD1 (6 bases). What was sequenced was PBMCs. The receptor's source is a man aged 35 to 55 in good health and CMV-seronegative. The CDR3 loop is CASSSYRVLGNTIYF. CDR3 DNA: TGTGCCAGCAGCTCCTACAGGGTTTTGGGAAACACCATATATTTT.